Below are 27 T cell receptor beta chains sequenced from a single sample in a study of blood T cell repertoires in COVID-19 (dated by TCRdb to 2018 to 2020). Libraries came from the immunoSEQ multiplex PCR assay. TCRdb obtained this table from immuneACCESS and retained in-frame rearrangements with V and J assigned. These tables miss some clones; where compared with another copy, unresolved V genes account for less than half of the shortfall, and the remainder is unexplained. The sample has approximately 150,000 clones on record, around 81% of them singletons. Jointly, the top ten make up approximately 11% of the sample. Sequencing used peripheral blood. These receptor sequences come from a man in his 60s with active or convalescent COVID-19.

V gene TRBV5-1 combines with J gene TRBJ1-6; 8 nucleotides agree with TRBD1. Germline V gene lookup returns CDR1 SGHRS and CDR2 YFSETQ. The junction had 6 bases not matched to a gene; V was cut back by 4 bases and J by 9 bases. There are 14 residues in the CDR3. This CDR3 reads CASSATGAVSPLHF. The CDR3 DNA is TGCGCCAGCAGCGCGACAGGGGCTGTTTCACCCCTCCACTTT.

The chain has TRBV27 and TRBJ1-4; D uncertain. Germline CDR1 MNHEY, CDR2 SMNVEV (reference sequence). The CDR3 is 12 amino acids. V shed 5 bases and J shed 4 bases, with 5 bases lying between them. The CDR3 spells CASSRDNEKLFF. The CDR3 DNA sequence: TGTGCCAGCAGTCGCGATAATGAAAAACTGTTTTTT. Based on the CDR3 plus reference TRBV27 and TRBJ1-4, the full variable domain is EAQVTQNPRYLITVTGKKLTVTCSQNMNHEYMSWYRQDPGLGLRQIYYSMNVEVTDKGDVPEGYKVSRKEKRNFPLILESPSPNQTSLYFCASSRDNEKLFFGSGTQLSVL.

The chain recombines TRBV7-9 with TRBJ1-4; no reliable D call. The CDR3 contains 15 residues. Trimming shortened V by 5 bases and J by 0 bases, and 10 bases separated the two germline ends. Germline V CDR1 and CDR2: SEHNR, FQNEAQ (reference sequence). The CDR3 region has the DNA TGTGCCAGCAGCCCGAGTCGGGCAACTAATGAAAAACTGTTTTTT. Translating gives CASSPSRATNEKLFF.

This clone was observed a handful of times. The chain has TRBV7-9 and TRBJ2-2; 7 positions match TRBD1. V lost 5 bases, J lost 6 bases, and 9 bases stayed unmatched. This CDR3 is 15 amino acids long. Germline assignment: CDR1 SEHNR and CDR2 FQNEAQ (reference sequence). Written as DNA, the CDR3 is TGTGCCAGCAGCACACAGGGGAGAGGGGCCGGGGAGCTGTTTTTT. It specifies CASSTQGRGAGELFF.

This clone is a singleton in its sample. V gene TRBV12-2 combines with J gene TRBJ2-1; the D segment call TRBD2 is taken from the table without a DNA check. TRBV12-2 is a pseudogene locus. The CDR3 runs 19 residues. The CDR3 sequence: CASRLARPGTSDSYNEQFF. CDR3 DNA sequence: TGTGCAAGTCGCTTAGCGAGACCCGGGACTAGCGACTCCTACAATGAGCAGTTCTTC.

The V and J genes are TRBV7-2 and TRBJ2-1; D is unresolved. In germline, CDR1 is SGHTA, CDR2 FQGNSA. There are 14 residues in the CDR3. With 5 bases removed from V and 0 bases from J, the gap between germline ends came to 8 bases. The CDR3: CASSRHGSYNEQFF. As DNA, the CDR3 is TGTGCCAGCAGCCGCCACGGCTCCTACAATGAGCAGTTCTTC.

The genes are TRBV5-4 and TRBJ2-3, with D perhaps TRBD1 (5 bases). This CDR3 spans 13 amino acids. Germline-derived CDR1 and CDR2 are SGHNT and YYREEE (reference sequence). Trimming cost V 5 bases and J 9 bases, with 16 bases left between them. The CDR3 DNA reads TGTGCCAGCAGTTCGTTCGGGTCAGGGACGCAGTATTTT. It encodes CASSSFGSGTQYF. Supplemented by reference TRBV5-4 and TRBJ2-3, the full variable domain reads ETGVTQSPTHLIKTRGQQVTLRCSSQSGHNTVSWYQQALGQGPQFIFQYYREEENGRGNFPPRFSGLQFPNYSSELNVNALELDDSALYLCASSSFGSGTQYFGPGTRLTVL.

At least ten counts were recorded for this clone. The chain joins TRBV7-2 to TRBJ2-7, with 8 bases fitting TRBD1. Germline CDR1 and CDR2: SGHTA and FQGNSA. There are 15 residues in the CDR3. V lost 4 bases and J lost 2; bases outside the gene matches: 7. CDR3 bases: TGTGCCAGCAGCTCTCCGGACAGGGCCACCTACGAGCAGTACTTC. Translating it yields CASSSPDRATYEQYF.

This chain joins TRBV5-1 and TRBJ1-2; D remains unclear. Germline loops: CDR1 SGHRS, CDR2 YFSETQ. Trimming stripped 1 base from V and 6 bases from J, with 10 bases between. This CDR3 comprises 13 residues. The CDR3 DNA sequence: TGCGCCAGCAGCTTGCAGGCTGCCAATGGCTACACCTTC. Its protein product is CASSLQAANGYTF.

The V gene is TRBV19, the J gene TRBJ2-3, with TRBD1 identical over 10 bases. Germline V gives CDR1 LNHDA, CDR2 SQIVND (reference sequence). The CDR3 loop spans 16 amino acids. The ends lost 4 bases at V and 1 base at J; junction bases unmatched: 5. As DNA, the CDR3 is TGTGCCAGTAGTACGACCGGGACAGGGGGCACAGATACGCAGTATTTT. Amino acids: CASSTTGTGGTDTQYF.

For this clone: This same CDR3 is encoded by further DNA sequences in the sample. This sequence joins TRBV29-1 and TRBJ1-1; D is ambiguous. Trimming pared 4 bases from V and 2 bases from J, leaving 8 bases between. There are 12 residues in the CDR3. Germline CDR1 and CDR2: SQVTM and ANQGSEA. The DNA for the CDR3 is TGCAGCGTTGGAGGTGGAAACACTGAAGCTTTCTTT. Translation: CSVGGGNTEAFF.

The genes are TRBV5-4 and TRBJ2-3; 11 nucleotides match TRBD2. The V gene's germline CDR1 is SGHNT and CDR2 YYREEE (reference sequence). The V and J ends lost 0 bases and 1 base, in that order; junction bases with no gene match: 10. CDR3 size: 19 residues. The CDR3 is CASSLASSGGAAGTDTQYF. The CDR3 region has the DNA TGTGCCAGCAGCTTGGCGAGTAGCGGGGGGGCCGCAGGCACAGATACGCAGTATTTT.

This clone showed up just a few times. This chain links TRBV29-1 with TRBJ2-7; 16 nucleotides agree with TRBD2. Germline trimming cut 7 bases from V and 5 bases from J; bases unmatched to any gene: 5. Germline V lookup: CDR1 SQVTM, CDR2 ANQGSEA. This CDR3 comprises 14 residues. For the CDR3, the DNA is TGCAGCGCCGGGACTAGCGGGGGGGCTAACGAGCAGTACTTC. Protein product: CSAGTSGGANEQYF.

This rearrangement joins TRBV4-1 to TRBJ1-5; TRBD1 matches 7 bases. The CDR3 consists of 16 residues. V dropped 0 bases and J dropped 5; count of bases not matched to a gene: 7. Germline values: CDR1 MGHRA, CDR2 YSYEKL. The CDR3 region has the DNA TGCGCCAGCAGCCAAGATGTGACAGGGAGGCATCAGCCCCAGCATTTT. It is translated as CASSQDVTGRHQPQHF.

This clone was picked up a small number of times. The rearrangement joins TRBV19 to TRBJ1-1; tentatively, D is TRBD1 (6 bases). Germline V gene data show CDR1 as LNHDA and CDR2 as SQIVND (reference sequence). CDR3 size: 15 residues. V lost 10 bases and J 1 base, leaving 19 bases between the germline ends. CDR3 in DNA: TGTGCCACCTCACCTACAGGGCTAGGGAACACTGAAGCTTTCTTT. Protein: CATSPTGLGNTEAFF.

This clone was found a few times. The rearrangement joins TRBV25-1 to TRBJ2-2, with a weak D call TRBD1 (5 bases). Germline V gene lookup returns CDR1 MGHDK and CDR2 SYGVNS. Trimming left V 0 bases short and J 3 bases short, with 5 bases between. This CDR3 spans 14 amino acids. This chain's CDR3 is CASSEYRDTGELFF. CDR3 DNA sequence: TGTGCCAGCAGTGAATACAGGGACACCGGGGAGCTGTTTTTT.

This chain joins TRBV6-5 and TRBJ2-3; 7 bases fit TRBD2. The CDR3 has 14 amino acids. Trimming at V came to 5 bases and at J to 5 bases, leaving 7 bases not matched to a gene. Germline V CDR1 and CDR2: MNHEY, SVGAGI. In DNA, the CDR3 is TGTGCCAGCAGTCCAATGGCGGGAGTAGATACGCAGTATTTT. It is translated as CASSPMAGVDTQYF.

V and J are TRBV7-6 and TRBJ2-5; no reliable D call. Between the trimmed V and J ends, which lost 5 bases and 1 base, there was a span of 14 bases. The CDR3 is made up of 15 amino acids. The germline V gene has CDR1 SGHVS and CDR2 FNYEAQ. CDR3 region: CASSRFPGSQETQYF. The CDR3, as DNA: TGTGCCAGCAGCCGATTTCCGGGTTCCCAAGAGACCCAGTACTTC.

The CDR3 spells CASSSPGGDQGYTF. The CDR3 DNA sequence: TGTGCCAGCAGTTCCCCTGGGGGCGATCAGGGCTACACCTTC. The rearrangement uses TRBV28 and TRBJ1-2; possible D gene TRBD1, 6 bases. The CDR3 has 14 amino acids. CDR1 is MDHEN and CDR2 is SYDVKM in the germline V gene. V was cut by 4 bases and J by 8 bases, with 17 bases left in between.

The chain has TRBV15 and TRBJ1-4, with D maybe TRBD1 (6 bases). Trimming removed 0 bases at V and 11 bases at J, with 10 bases between. In germline, CDR1 is LNHNV, CDR2 YYDKDF (reference sequence). The CDR3 contains 13 residues. CDR3 loop: CATSREGGGKLFF. Written as DNA, the CDR3 is TGTGCCACCAGCAGAGAGGGAGGGGGGAAACTGTTTTTT.

The V gene is TRBV2, the J gene TRBJ2-2, with TRBD1 matching 8 bases. Losses at the gene ends were 2 bases for V and 1 base for J; bases not matched to a gene: 3. Per the germline V gene, CDR1 is SNHLY and CDR2 is FYNNEI. The CDR3 runs 16 residues. CDR3 protein: CASSEQGARNTGELFF. CDR3 DNA sequence: TGTGCCAGCAGTGAACAGGGGGCGCGGAACACCGGGGAGCTGTTTTTT. Full variable domain (rest looked up from reference TRBV2 and TRBJ2-2): EPEVTQTPSHQVTQMGQEVILRCVPISNHLYFYWYRQILGQKVEFLVSFYNNEISEKSEIFDDQFSVERPDGSNFTLKIRSTKLEDSAMYFCASSEQGARNTGELFFGEGSRLTVL.

The rearrangement uses TRBV6-1 and TRBJ2-2; D is unresolved. Germline V gives CDR1 MNHNS, CDR2 SASEGT. This CDR3 spans 13 amino acids. V gave up 0 bases and J gave up 8 bases, with 7 bases separating them. For the CDR3, the DNA is TGTGCCAGCAGTGAAGCGCTTCAGGGGGAGCTGTTTTTT. The encoded protein is CASSEALQGELFF.

This chain joins TRBV27 and TRBJ2-7; D possibly corresponds to TRBD2 (5 bases). With 1 base removed from V and 5 bases from J, the gap between germline ends came to 12 bases. Looked up from germline, CDR1 is MNHEY and CDR2 is SMNVEV (reference sequence). The length of the CDR3 is 14 residues. Here the CDR3 DNA reads TGTGCCAGCAGTTTATTACGGACCGGGAACGAGCAGTACTTC. Its translation is CASSLLRTGNEQYF.

J is TRBJ2-7 and V is TRBV6-5; D is undetermined. This CDR3 region has 13 residues. Germline V gene sequence: CDR1 MNHEY, CDR2 SVGAGI. The V end lost 8 bases, the J end lost 4 bases, and 15 bases lay between the germline ends. CDR3 region: CASVELIGYEQYF. CDR3 bases: TGTGCCAGCGTGGAGCTTATCGGATACGAGCAGTACTTC.

This chain links TRBV19 with TRBJ2-1; possible D gene TRBD2, 5 bases. The CDR3 covers 15 residues. Per the germline V gene, CDR1 is LNHDA and CDR2 is SQIVND (reference sequence). V lost 5 bases and J lost 6, with 17 bases in between. CDR3 sequence: CASSRQSGLGNEQFF. The CDR3 region has the DNA TGTGCCAGTAGTCGACAAAGCGGACTGGGCAATGAGCAGTTCTTC.

The V call is TRBV18, the J call TRBJ2-3; 7 nucleotides align to TRBD1. Germline V gene sequence: CDR1 KGHSH, CDR2 LQKENI. V trimming: 5 bases; J trimming: 0 bases; junction bases outside the gene matches: 5. The CDR3 totals 15 residues. The CDR3: CASSSGQRSTDTQYF. The CDR3 DNA is TGTGCCAGCTCATCGGGACAGAGGAGCACAGATACGCAGTATTTT.

This rearrangement joins TRBV19 to TRBJ2-7; TRBD2 matches at 12 bases. From germline, CDR1 is LNHDA and CDR2 SQIVND (reference sequence). CDR3 size: 17 residues. The V segment lost 1 base and the J segment 2 bases; nucleotides outside the gene matches: 6. The CDR3 reads CASSIGTSGRSPYEQYF. CDR3 nucleotides: TGTGCCAGTAGTATAGGCACTAGCGGGAGGAGCCCCTACGAGCAGTACTTC.